Presented here are 18 T cell receptor beta chains from one specimen sequenced in a study of T cell responses to AZD1222 COVID-19 vaccine. The table came from immunoSEQ multiplex PCR; TCRdb's copy has only in-frame clones and leaves some out. The table lists 140,000 or so clones, 88% of them singletons. Sample: peripheral blood, taken 28 days after the second dose of the MenACWY control vaccine. The origin of the receptors is an adult who received the MenACWY meningococcal vaccine as a control.

This clone was seen once. The V and J genes are TRBV5-6 and TRBJ1-1; perhaps TRBD1 as D (6 bases). The CDR3 totals 15 residues. V shed 1 base and J shed 1 base, with 11 bases lying between them. In germline, CDR1 is SGHDT, CDR2 YYEEEE. The CDR3 here is CASSLWTERNTEAFF. The CDR3 DNA reads as TGTGCCAGCAGCTTGTGGACAGAAAGGAACACTGAAGCTTTCTTT. Based on the CDR3 plus reference TRBV5-6 and TRBJ1-1, the full variable domain is DAGVTQSPTHLIKTRGQQVTLRCSPKSGHDTVSWYQQALGQGPQFIFQYYEEEERQRGNFPDRFSGHQFPNYSSELNVNALLLGDSALYLCASSLWTERNTEAFFGQGTRLTVV.

The chain joins TRBV11-2 to TRBJ2-1, with D possibly matching TRBD2 (5 bases). Germline CDR1 reads SGHAT; CDR2 reads FQNNGV. CDR3 length: 13 amino acids. Trimming took off 0 bases at V and 12 bases at J, with 12 bases between the two ends. The DNA for the CDR3 is TGTGCCAGCAGCTTAGACAGAAAAAGCGGGCAGTTCTTC. It encodes CASSLDRKSGQFF.

The chain has TRBV18 and TRBJ2-6, with D hard to call. CDR1 is KGHSH and CDR2 is LQKENI in the germline V gene. The CDR3 consists of 14 residues. Trimming took off 6 bases at V and 0 bases at J, with 6 bases between the two ends. CDR3 DNA sequence: TGTGCCAGCTCCCCCCTCTCTGGGGCCAACGTCCTGACTTTC. Translated, it gives CASSPLSGANVLTF.

The chain recombines TRBV6-2 or TRBV6-3 with TRBJ1-1; the D is unclear. Deletions cut 5 bases from V and 1 base from J, with 8 bases between. This CDR3 has 13 amino acids. Germline loops: CDR1 MNHEY, CDR2 SVGEGT. CDR3 sequence reads: CASSRAGNTEAFF. The CDR3 DNA reads TGTGCCAGCAGTCGTGCAGGGAACACTGAAGCTTTCTTT.

The CDR3 loop reads CASSQDLVQGWQYF. The CDR3 nucleotides are TGCGCCAGCAGCCAAGATCTCGTGCAGGGCTGGCAGTATTTT. The chain is built from TRBV4-3 and TRBJ2-3, with a tentative D call TRBD1 (5 bases). The CDR3 contains 14 residues. The V and J ends lost 0 bases and 11 bases respectively, with 15 bases between them. The germline V gene has CDR1 LGHNA and CDR2 YSLEER.

This clone was seen only once. The chain links TRBV7-9 to TRBJ2-1; D not resolved. This CDR3 is 14 amino acids long. V was pared by 5 bases and J by 2 bases, with 10 bases between. Germline CDR1 SEHNR, CDR2 FQNEAQ (reference sequence). The CDR3 reads CASSEVSTYNEQFF. The CDR3 DNA is TGTGCCAGCAGCGAGGTTTCTACCTACAATGAGCAGTTCTTC.

The chain is built from TRBV9 and TRBJ2-2; tentatively, D is TRBD1 (5 bases). The germline V gene has CDR1 SGDLS and CDR2 YYNGEE. The CDR3 runs to 15 residues. The V end was cut by 3 bases, the J end by 5 bases, with 14 bases between. The CDR3 loop reads CASSATIQDTGELFF. The DNA of the CDR3 is TGTGCCAGCAGCGCAACGATACAGGATACCGGGGAGCTGTTTTTT.

The V and J genes are TRBV6-1 and TRBJ2-7, with D unresolved. CDR1 is MNHNS, CDR2 SASEGT, per germline. Trimming stripped 0 bases from V and 2 bases from J, with 11 bases between. The CDR3 spans 15 residues. CDR3 sequence reads: CASSEAYRWTYEQYF. For the CDR3, the DNA is TGTGCCAGCAGTGAAGCTTACAGATGGACCTACGAGCAGTACTTC.

J is TRBJ1-3 and V is TRBV5-1, with 9 bases that match TRBD1. This CDR3 has 17 residues. CDR1 is SGHRS, CDR2 YFSETQ, per germline. Trimming at V came to 4 bases and at J to 0 bases, leaving 8 bases not matched to a gene. Written as DNA, the CDR3 is TGCGCCAGCAGCACCTCCGGGACAGGGTTCTCTGGAAACACCATATATTTT. Encoded protein: CASSTSGTGFSGNTIYF.

V usage is TRBV15 and J usage is TRBJ1-2; D not certain. Germline CDR1 and CDR2: LNHNV and YYDKDF (reference sequence). Between the trimmed V and J ends, which lost 5 bases and 2 bases, there was a span of 6 bases. CDR3 length: 12 amino acids. The CDR3: CATSRGNYGYTF. CDR3 coding DNA: TGTGCCACCAGCCGCGGGAACTATGGCTACACCTTC.

In its sample, this clone was seen once. The V and J genes are TRBV7-9 and TRBJ1-4, with D possibly being TRBD1 (6 bases). There are 15 residues in the CDR3. Per the germline V gene, CDR1 is SEHNR and CDR2 is FQNEAQ (reference sequence). V gave up 7 bases and J gave up 8 bases, with 20 bases separating them. The CDR3 region is CASKNTGYIGEKLFF. The CDR3 DNA is TGTGCCAGCAAGAATACAGGGTACATAGGGGAAAAACTGTTTTTT. Full variable domain (remainder filled in from reference TRBV7-9 and TRBJ1-4): DTGVSQNPRHKITKRGQNVTFRCDPISEHNRLYWYRQTLGQGPEFLTYFQNEAQLEKSRLLSDRFSAERPKGSFSTLEIQRTEQGDSAMYLCASKNTGYIGEKLFFGSGTQLSVL.

The chain employs TRBV7-2 and TRBJ2-1; 7 positions match TRBD2. Trimming at V came to 1 base and at J to 6 bases, leaving 12 bases not matched to a gene. The CDR3 has 17 residues. The germline CDR1 and CDR2 sequences are SGHTA and FQGNSA. The CDR3 DNA reads as TGTGCCAGCAGCTTAGTCTCCCGGACTAGTTTTAGCAATGAGCAGTTCTTC. Translation: CASSLVSRTSFSNEQFF. The whole variable domain, remainder taken from reference TRBV7-2 and TRBJ2-1, is GAGVSQSPSNKVTEKGKDVELRCDPISGHTALYWYRQSLGQGLEFLIYFQGNSAPDKSGLPSDRFSAERTGGSVSTLTIQRTQQEDSAVYLCASSLVSRTSFSNEQFFGPGTRLTVL.

Of note for this clone: The sample holds other DNA sequences that translate to the same CDR3. The V gene is TRBV5-1, the J gene TRBJ2-1; TRBD2 aligns across 12 bases. Per germline, CDR1 SGHRS and CDR2 YFSETQ. There are 15 residues in the CDR3. V was clipped by 0 bases and J by 6 bases; unmatched bases: 1. This CDR3 reads CASSLELAGGNEQFF. CDR3 DNA: TGCGCCAGCAGCTTGGAACTAGCGGGAGGCAATGAGCAGTTCTTC. The complete variable domain, with remaining parts taken from reference TRBV5-1 and TRBJ2-1, reads KAGVTQTPRYLIKTRGQQVTLSCSPISGHRSVSWYQQTPGQGLQFLFEYFSETQRNKGNFPGRFSGRQFSNSRSEMNVSTLELGDSALYLCASSLELAGGNEQFFGPGTRLTVL.

The chain carries TRBV9 and TRBJ1-2; D remains unclear. Germline CDR1 is SGDLS and CDR2 is YYNGEE. The CDR3 runs 13 residues. Between the trimmed V and J ends, which lost 3 bases and 6 bases, there was a span of 12 bases. The CDR3 is CASSETERDGYTF. The CDR3 coding sequence is TGTGCCAGCAGCGAGACGGAACGAGATGGCTACACCTTC.

The V and J genes are TRBV28 and TRBJ2-7, with 9 bases lining up with TRBD1. V trimming: 5 bases; J trimming: 2 bases; junction bases outside the gene matches: 7. This CDR3 spans 15 amino acids. Looked up from germline, CDR1 is MDHEN and CDR2 is SYDVKM. CDR3 nucleotide sequence: TGTGCCAGCAGTCTTCCCGGGACAGGGACCTACGAGCAGTACTTC. It encodes CASSLPGTGTYEQYF. The entire variable domain, with the rest obtained from reference TRBV28 and TRBJ2-7, is as follows: DVKVTQSSRYLVKRTGEKVFLECVQDMDHENMFWYRQDPGLGLRLIYFSYDVKMKEKGDIPEGYSVSREKKERFSLILESASTNQTSMYLCASSLPGTGTYEQYFGPGTRLTVT.

V is TRBV5-1 and J is TRBJ1-2; D is unclear. Trimming shortened V by 5 bases and J by 0 bases, and 11 bases separated the two germline ends. This CDR3 comprises 14 residues. The germline gives CDR1 SGHRS, CDR2 YFSETQ. As DNA, the CDR3 is TGCGCCAGCAGTCGTTCCGAACCTAACTATGGCTACACCTTC. It yields the protein CASSRSEPNYGYTF.

V usage is TRBV5-6 and J usage is TRBJ2-7; D possibly corresponds to TRBD2 (5 bases). V lost 6 bases, J lost 3 bases, and 10 bases lay in between. The CDR3 consists of 12 residues. Germline V gene sequence: CDR1 SGHDT, CDR2 YYEEEE. The CDR3 protein is CASTLEGYEQYF. CDR3 sequence (DNA): TGTGCCAGCACCCTTGAGGGCTACGAGCAGTACTTC.

V and J are TRBV5-5 and TRBJ1-6, with a possible D match to TRBD1 (5 bases). Trimming took off 1 base at V and 10 bases at J, with 15 bases between the two ends. Germline CDR1 reads SGHKS; CDR2 reads YYEKEE (reference sequence). The CDR3 is 15 amino acids. CDR3 loop: CASSLMQGGGSPLHF. The CDR3 region has the DNA TGTGCCAGCAGCTTGATGCAGGGAGGTGGATCACCCCTCCACTTT.